The 21 T cell receptor beta chains in this list originate from one sample, sequenced in a study of beta chain features in type 1 diabetes. What was sequenced were expressed TCRB transcripts, since all of the isolated RNA had been reverse transcribed. Here immunoSEQ multiplex PCR was the method, and the copy in TCRdb shows in-frame clones only, minus some. The sample lists nearly 350,000 clones, approximately 8% occurring once. Material for sequencing was central memory CD4+ T cells from blood. The receptor source for this set is a woman aged 18 to 35 in good health.

This clone was seen repeatedly, ten times or more. An end of the junction differs from the germline gene, which may be a read error. The gene calls are TRBV5-6 and TRBJ2-3; no clear D. Germline V gene sequence: CDR1 SGHDT, CDR2 YYEEEE. The CDR3 consists of 9 residues. The CDR3 region is CASSPSQDF. The CDR3 nucleotides are TGTGCCAGCAGCCCAAGCCAAGATTTT. The full variable domain, rest sourced from reference TRBV5-6 and TRBJ2-3, is DAGVTQSPTHLIKTRGQQVTLRCSPKSGHDTVSWYQQALGQGPQFIFQYYEEEERQRGNFPDRFSGHQFPNYSSELNVNALLLGDSALYLCASSPSQDFGPGTRLTVL.

CDR3 in DNA: TGTGCCACCAGCAGAGATCGGGACTACGAGCAGTACTTC. It specifies CATSRDRDYEQYF. The chain recombines TRBV15 with TRBJ2-7; maybe TRBD2 (5 bases). Germline loops: CDR1 LNHNV, CDR2 YYDKDF (reference sequence). Trimming pared 0 bases from V and 3 bases from J, leaving 6 bases between. CDR3 length: 13 residues. Full variable domain (rest looked up from reference TRBV15 and TRBJ2-7): DAMVIQNPRYQVTQFGKPVTLSCSQTLNHNVMYWYQQKSSQAPKLLFHYYDKDFNNEADTPDNFQSRRPNTSFCFLDIRSPGLGDTAMYLCATSRDRDYEQYFGPGTRLTVT.

In its sample, this clone was seen a few times. Written as DNA, the CDR3 is TGTGCCAGCAGACCGGGACAGGGGACGAACACTGAAGCTTTCTTT. This sequence encodes CASRPGQGTNTEAFF. The V gene is TRBV6-5, the J gene TRBJ1-1; TRBD1 matches 10 bases. The trim removed 6 bases at V and 1 base at J, leaving 5 bases unmatched. CDR1 and CDR2 (germline): MNHEY, SVGAGI. This CDR3 region has 15 residues.

This clone was detected only a few times. V and J are TRBV7-2 and TRBJ2-1; D is unclear. CDR3 length: 12 residues. V gave up 3 bases and J gave up 9 bases, with 9 bases separating them. CDR1 and CDR2 (germline): SGHTA, FQGNSA. CDR3 residues: CASSFYDREQFF. The CDR3 nucleotides are TGTGCCAGCAGCTTTTATGATCGTGAGCAGTTCTTC.

The V gene is TRBV11-2, the J gene TRBJ2-3; tentative D call: TRBD2 (5 bases). CDR3 length: 14 residues. Trimming took off 1 base at V and 5 bases at J, with 10 bases between the two ends. Germline CDR1 SGHAT, CDR2 FQNNGV. The CDR3 DNA reads TGTGCCAGCAGCTTAGGGACTCTTGGAGATACGCAGTATTTT. Its protein product is CASSLGTLGDTQYF.

This clone was counted a few times. The CDR3 nucleotides read TGTGCCAGCAGCCTCGGGACTAGCGGGGAACTCACAGATACGCAGTATTTT. It encodes CASSLGTSGELTDTQYF. V is TRBV7-9 and J is TRBJ2-3, with 13 positions matching TRBD2. The J segment lost 2 bases and the V segment lost 5 bases, leaving 7 bases of the junction unmatched. The CDR3 runs 17 residues. Germline-derived CDR1 and CDR2 are SEHNR and FQNEAQ (reference sequence). Combining the CDR3 with reference TRBV7-9 and TRBJ2-3 gives the whole variable domain DTGVSQNPRHKITKRGQNVTFRCDPISEHNRLYWYRQTLGQGPEFLTYFQNEAQLEKSRLLSDRFSAERPKGSFSTLEIQRTEQGDSAMYLCASSLGTSGELTDTQYFGPGTRLTVL.

This clone was found a few times. The gene calls are TRBV7-9 and TRBJ2-7, with 7 bases fitting TRBD1. The CDR3 is 14 residues long. After removal of 1 base from V and 5 bases from J, the junction contained 5 bases not matched to a gene. CDR1 SEHNR and CDR2 FQNEAQ come from the germline V gene (reference sequence). CDR3 region: CASSLEGDRNEQYF. CDR3 in DNA: TGTGCCAGCAGCTTAGAAGGGGACAGAAACGAGCAGTACTTC.

This chain connects TRBV5-1 to TRBJ2-3; weak D call: TRBD2 (5 bases). The CDR3 runs to 13 residues. Germline CDR1 SGHRS, CDR2 YFSETQ. V lost 4 bases and J 0 bases, leaving 6 bases between the germline ends. The CDR3 protein is CASSRLSTDTQYF. The CDR3 DNA reads as TGCGCCAGCAGCAGACTAAGCACAGATACGCAGTATTTT.

The chain links TRBV18 to TRBJ1-2; D is unclear. This CDR3 has 15 amino acids. V was shortened by 3 bases and J by 1 base, with 12 bases between the two germline ends. Germline V gene lookup returns CDR1 KGHSH and CDR2 LQKENI. In DNA, the CDR3 is TGTGCCAGCTCACCTCTGAACGGTGGTAACTATGGCTACACCTTC. Translation: CASSPLNGGNYGYTF.

This clone appeared a few times. A much more abundant neighbour one base away suggests this may be a read error. This sequence joins TRBV28 and TRBJ2-7; weak D call: TRBD1 (5 bases). Deletions cut 9 bases from V and 2 bases from J, with 29 bases between. Looked up from germline, CDR1 is MDHEN and CDR2 is SYDVKM. The CDR3 spans 18 residues. CDR3 nucleotide sequence: TGTGCCAGTAACAGTTTAATCGCGGTTAGGGGCAGCCCCTACGAGCAGTACTTC. Residues: CASNSLIAVRGSPYEQYF.

The chain carries TRBV5-4 and TRBJ2-3; no reliable D call. The CDR3 is 12 amino acids. Germline V CDR1 and CDR2: SGHNT, YYREEE (reference sequence). Trimming removed 0 bases from V and 3 bases from J, with 2 bases in between. The CDR3 sequence is CASSLDTDTQYF. The CDR3 coding sequence is TGTGCCAGCAGCTTGGATACAGATACGCAGTATTTT.

V gene TRBV4-2 combines with J gene TRBJ2-3, with D perhaps being TRBD1 or TRBD2 (5 bases each). V shed 0 bases and J shed 0 bases, with 10 bases lying between them. The CDR3 has 16 amino acids. Germline values: CDR1 LGHNA, CDR2 YNFKEQ. CDR3 amino acids: CASSQDWGKSTDTQYF. The CDR3 DNA reads as TGTGCCAGCAGCCAAGATTGGGGGAAGAGCACAGATACGCAGTATTTT.

The V gene is TRBV6-5, the J gene TRBJ2-1; the D gene is possibly TRBD1 (7 bases). This CDR3 is 16 amino acids long. CDR1 is MNHEY, CDR2 SVGAGI, per germline. Trimming removed 2 bases at V and 3 bases at J, with 14 bases between. The CDR3 coding sequence is TGTGCCAGCAGTTACCTTTCCAGGGGGGTCTACAATGAGCAGTTCTTC. Its translation: CASSYLSRGVYNEQFF.

The rearrangement links TRBV7-9 to TRBJ2-3; 7 positions agree with TRBD1. The ends lost 3 bases at V and 2 bases at J; junction bases unmatched: 8. CDR3 length equals 16 residues. Germline CDR1 reads SEHNR; CDR2 reads FQNEAQ (reference sequence). CDR3 residues: CASSLGQKGPTDTQYF. The CDR3, as DNA: TGTGCCAGCAGCTTGGGACAGAAAGGGCCCACAGATACGCAGTATTTT.

The J gene is TRBJ2-7, the V gene TRBV7-9; possible D gene TRBD1, 6 bases. CDR3 length equals 17 residues. The germline V and J ends were trimmed by 2 bases and 2 bases, with 19 bases remaining between them. From germline, CDR1 is SEHNR and CDR2 FQNEAQ (reference sequence). CDR3: CASSLSPGTRSTYEQYF. CDR3 in DNA: TGTGCCAGCAGCTTAAGCCCGGGGACACGGTCGACCTACGAGCAGTACTTC.

This clone turned up a few times. This chain links TRBV18 with TRBJ2-1; 7 nucleotides agree with TRBD2. The CDR3 sequence is 19 residues long. The V and J ends lost 3 bases and 9 bases, in that order; junction bases with no gene match: 23. The germline gives CDR1 KGHSH, CDR2 LQKENI. This CDR3 is CASSPTLDFGTTPDREQFF. As DNA, the CDR3 is TGTGCCAGCTCACCTACACTAGATTTCGGGACTACCCCAGATCGTGAGCAGTTCTTC.

The chain joins TRBV7-9 to TRBJ2-3; D may correspond to TRBD1 or TRBD2 (5 bases each). The CDR3 extends over 15 amino acids. CDR1 and CDR2 (germline): SEHNR, FQNEAQ (reference sequence). V was trimmed by 1 base and J by 6 bases, leaving 14 bases between them. In nucleotides, the CDR3 is TGTGCCAGCAGCTTAGGGGGGTCTAGTGTTGATACGCAGTATTTT. Its translation: CASSLGGSSVDTQYF.

The chain uses TRBV13 and TRBJ2-7; 7 nucleotides line up with TRBD1. V dropped 4 bases and J dropped 6; count of bases not matched to a gene: 6. The germline V gene has CDR1 PRHDT and CDR2 FYEKMQ (reference sequence). CDR3 length equals 13 residues. CDR3 DNA: TGTGCCAGCAGCTCCGTGACAGGGTCCGAGCAGTACTTC. Translating it yields CASSSVTGSEQYF.

The sample holds a few counts of this clone. The chain has TRBV7-9 and TRBJ2-7; the D gene is possibly TRBD1 (6 bases). The CDR3 has 14 amino acids. Germline-derived CDR1 and CDR2 are SEHNR and FQNEAQ (reference sequence). The ends were cut back, 3 bases at V and 2 bases at J, with 11 bases in the middle. This CDR3 reads CASSFQGPPYEQYF. Here the CDR3 DNA reads TGTGCCAGCAGCTTTCAGGGGCCCCCCTACGAGCAGTACTTC.

The chain uses TRBV6-5 and TRBJ2-1; tentative D call: TRBD1 (6 bases). This CDR3 region has 15 residues. Trimming took off 8 bases at V and 0 bases at J, with 14 bases between the two ends. Germline V CDR1 and CDR2: MNHEY, SVGAGI. CDR3 residues: CASALGAPSYNEQFF. In DNA, the CDR3 is TGTGCCAGCGCCTTGGGGGCGCCCTCCTACAATGAGCAGTTCTTC.

This clone was seen only a few times. This may come from a read error, since a much larger clone is one base off. CDR3 nucleotide sequence: TGTGCCAGCAGCCAAGACCAAGAGACCCAGTACTTC. It translates to CASSQDQETQYF. The chain recombines TRBV14 with TRBJ2-5; D not certain. The V end was cut by 0 bases, the J end by 1 base, with 0 bases between. CDR1 is SGHDN, CDR2 FVKESK, per germline. There are 12 residues in the CDR3.